The rows below give T cell receptor beta chains drawn from one sample of a study of blood T cell repertoires in COVID-19. Sequencing was performed with immunoSEQ multiplex PCR; in TCRdb, only in-frame clones are kept and a portion is missing. The sample consists of roughly 420,000 clones, roughly 88% of them appearing once. The specimen was PBMCs or T cells enriched from blood (not recorded which). The receptors were gathered from a woman in her 30s with acute COVID-19. CDR3s include the opening cysteine and the closing phenylalanine or tryptophan. D genes are given only for firm matches. Part of the rows lack a size; the others show once, few, many or a class for expanded clones.

>once|11|TRBV10-1|TRBJ2-7|-
CARTELCEQYF
TGCGCCAGGACAGAGCTCTGCGAGCAGTACTTC
>-|14|TRBV11-3|TRBJ2-3|-
CASSRGAGADTQYF
TGTGCCAGCAGCAGGGGCGCTGGGGCAGATACGCAGTATTTT
>-|13|TRBV7-8|TRBJ2-5|-
CASSPTSKETQYF
TGTGCCAGCAGTCCTACCTCAAAAGAGACCCAGTACTTC
>-|16|TRBV5-4|TRBJ1-1|TRBD1
CASSLDPGQGRTEAFF
TGTGCCAGCAGCTTGGACCCGGGACAGGGAAGGACTGAAGCTTTCTTT
>-|17|TRBV18|TRBJ1-6|-
CASSLRPLSSYNSPLHF
TGTGCCAGCTCATTACGTCCCCTGAGCTCCTATAATTCACCCCTCCACTTT
>-|14|TRBV9|TRBJ2-7|-
CANSVPGEGSEQYF
TGTGCCAACAGCGTACCCGGAGAGGGAAGCGAGCAGTACTTC
>few|16|TRBV2|TRBJ1-5|TRBD1
CASSADRDIKNQPQHF
TGTGCCAGCAGTGCTGACAGGGACATCAAGAATCAGCCCCAGCATTTT
>-|18|TRBV4-1|TRBJ2-7|-
CASSQEVARYLPAYEQYF
TGCGCCAGCAGCCAAGAAGTAGCCCGGTACCTTCCCGCCTACGAGCAGTACTTC
>-|16|TRBV4-1|TRBJ2-7|TRBD1
CASSQLSTGFPYEQYF
TGCGCCAGCAGCCAACTATCGACAGGGTTCCCCTACGAGCAGTACTTC
>-|14|TRBV5-5|TRBJ2-5|-
CASSIPGIQETQYF
TGTGCCAGCAGCATACCGGGAATCCAAGAGACCCAGTACTTC
>-|18|TRBV10-3|TRBJ2-2|TRBD1
CAISEGQGALESAGELFF
TGTGCCATCAGTGAAGGGCAGGGGGCTTTGGAGTCCGCCGGGGAGCTGTTTTTT
>-|13|TRBV2|TRBJ1-2|-
CASSDGGDYGYTF
TGTGCCAGCAGTGATGGGGGGGACTATGGCTACACCTTC
>-|11|TRBV30|TRBJ1-6|-
CAWSSGHPLHF
TGTGCCTGGAGCTCGGGTCATCCCCTCCACTTT
>-|15|TRBV4-2|TRBJ1-5|-
CASSQEDSSNQPQHF
TGTGCCAGCAGCCAAGAAGACTCTAGCAATCAGCCCCAGCATTTT
>-|14|TRBV19|TRBJ1-1|TRBD1
CASSTGGANTEAFF
TGTGCCAGTAGTACAGGGGGCGCGAACACTGAAGCTTTCTTT
>-|15|TRBV5-1|TRBJ2-3|TRBD2
CASSRGTSGPDTQYF
TGCGCCAGCAGCCGAGGGACTAGCGGCCCAGATACGCAGTATTTT
>-|19|TRBV19|TRBJ1-4|-
CASSARWRVRSGTNEKLFF
TGTGCCAGTAGTGCTCGGTGGAGAGTGAGATCTGGAACTAATGAAAAACTGTTTTTT
>-|16|TRBV5-1|TRBJ2-2|TRBD2
CASSAGLVILTGELFF
TGCGCCAGCAGCGCGGGACTAGTAATCCTCACCGGGGAGCTGTTTTTT
>-|15|TRBV5-1|TRBJ1-1|TRBD1
CASTRGQGGNTEAFF
TGCGCCAGCACCCGTGGACAGGGGGGGAACACTGAAGCTTTCTTT
>-|11|TRBV28|TRBJ1-1|-
CASSLTAEAFF
TGTGCCAGCAGTTTAACGGCTGAAGCTTTCTTT
>-|14|TRBV7-2|TRBJ1-2|TRBD1
CASSLATGGYGYTF
TGTGCCAGCAGCTTAGCGACAGGGGGCTATGGCTACACCTTC
>-|14|TRBV10-2|TRBJ2-1|TRBD2
CASSPSGGNNEQFF
TGCGCCAGCAGTCCCAGCGGGGGCAACAATGAGCAGTTCTTC
>-|16|TRBV4-1|TRBJ2-1|TRBD2
CASSQEPSGGYNEQFF
TGCGCCAGCAGCCAAGAGCCTAGCGGGGGGTACAATGAGCAGTTCTTC
>-|14|TRBV2|TRBJ2-7|TRBD2
CASSERGGGYEQYF
TGTGCCAGCAGTGAAAGGGGCGGGGGCTACGAGCAGTACTTC
>-|15|TRBV11-2|TRBJ1-3|-
CASSLTGGSGNTIYF
TGTGCCAGCAGCCTAACTGGGGGGTCTGGAAACACCATATATTTT
>-|15|TRBV10-3|TRBJ2-2|-
CAISRGHQNTGELFF
TGTGCCATCAGTCGAGGACACCAGAACACCGGGGAGCTGTTTTTT
>-|14|TRBV28|TRBJ1-5|TRBD1
CASSSRTGRQPQHF
TGTGCCAGCAGTTCCCGGACAGGGAGGCAGCCCCAGCATTTT
>-|15|TRBV19|TRBJ1-1|TRBD1
CASSPRTGMNTEAFF
TGTGCCAGTAGTCCTAGGACAGGGATGAACACTGAAGCTTTCTTT
>-|15|TRBV4-1|TRBJ1-5|-
CASSQGGVPGQPQHF
TGCGCCAGCAGCCAGGGAGGGGTCCCGGGGCAGCCCCAGCATTTT
>-|15|TRBV24-1|TRBJ2-4|-
CATSDSQVAKNIQYF
TGTGCCACCAGTGATTCCCAGGTAGCCAAAAACATTCAGTACTTC
>once|17|TRBV7-2|TRBJ2-6|TRBD1
CASRPQGAVPGANVLTF
TGTGCCAGCAGACCACAGGGGGCTGTACCTGGGGCCAACGTCCTGACTTTC
>once|14|TRBV10-3|TRBJ1-5|-
CAISQEYSNQPQHF
TGTGCCATCAGTCAAGAGTATAGCAATCAGCCCCAGCATTTT
>-|14|TRBV9|TRBJ1-2|-
CASSAPQGWSGYTF
TGTGCCAGCAGCGCCCCACAGGGCTGGAGTGGCTACACCTTC
>-|14|TRBV7-2|TRBJ1-1|-
CASSSTGLNTEAFF
TGTGCCAGCAGCTCCACAGGGCTGAACACTGAAGCTTTCTTT
>-|13|TRBV9|TRBJ1-3|-
CASSVGGGNTIYF
TGTGCCAGCAGCGTAGGCGGGGGAAACACCATATATTTT
>-|14|TRBV18|TRBJ1-2|-
CASSPQSVNYGYTF
TGTGCCAGCTCACCACAGTCGGTTAACTATGGCTACACCTTC
>few|16|TRBV7-9|TRBJ2-1|-
CASSNTPGLRYNEQFF
TGTGCCAGCAGCAATACCCCGGGACTCCGCTACAATGAGCAGTTCTTC
>-|15|TRBV30|TRBJ2-3|TRBD2
CAWSRLAGAGDTQYF
TGTGCCTGGAGCCGTCTAGCGGGGGCTGGAGATACGCAGTATTTT
>once|16|TRBV9|TRBJ2-7|TRBD2
CASSPRLAGVSYEQYF
TGTGCCAGCAGCCCACGACTAGCGGGGGTGTCCTACGAGCAGTACTTC
>-|14|TRBV11-2|TRBJ2-2|-
CASSLGQGIGELFF
TGTGCCAGCAGCTTGGGGCAGGGGATCGGGGAGCTGTTTTTT